This T cell receptor (beta chain) was sequenced in a study of CD8+CD57+ T cells in acquired aplastic anemia. According to the study, genomic DNA was the template for TCR beta VDJ and CDR3 profiling. Each CDR3 protein is one row after TCRdb ran MiXCR on the reads. The sample lists some 200,000 distinct CDR3 sequences, 40% to 60% occurring once. This CDR3 contains 16 residues. The V and J ends lost 0 bases and 6 bases respectively, with 12 bases between them. From germline, CDR1 is LGHNT and CDR2 FRNRAP. It was patients with CD8+CD57+ cell expansion by flow cytometry who were chosen for sequencing. This clonotype has a count of ten or more. Its antigen is not identified. Notes on the study in general: Patients were compared with controls for CD8+ Simpson's diversity, and no significant difference emerged.

This sequence was found in a human donor with aplastic anemia. The chain employs TRBV12-5 and TRBJ1-6; the D gene is possibly TRBD1 (5 bases). Material for sequencing was sorted CD4+, CD8+, or CD8+CD57+ T cells (not recorded which) from PBMCs. In DNA, the CDR3 is TGTGCTAGTGGTTTGGTTAGGGGTGGGGGTAATTCACCCCTCCACTTT. Translated: CASGLVRGGGNSPLHF.